This T cell receptor (beta chain) came from a study of blood T cell dynamics during melanoma immunotherapy. Here immunoSEQ multiplex PCR was the method, and the copy in TCRdb shows in-frame clones only, minus some. The sample contains 11,000 or so clones, over 75% of which appear only once. The study, taken as a whole, reports: It remained unknown if the driving T cell clones were melanoma-specific.

Note on this clone: What it recognizes is unknown.

Time point given: week 3, after first cycle of checkpoint inhibitor. Blood was drawn before treatment and at week 3 after checkpoint blockade. Disease control meant complete response, partial response or stable disease at 12 weeks. Patients had no prior systemic cancer treatment, immunosuppressants or other active cancers. This CDR3 spans 15 amino acids. V lost 5 bases, J lost 3 bases, and 14 bases lay in between. CDR1 is SEHNR and CDR2 is FQNEAQ in the germline V gene (reference sequence). The material sequenced was blood, taken from a patient treated with checkpoint blockade. This clonotype was obtained from a human donor with melanoma. The V gene is TRBV7-9, the J gene TRBJ2-1, with D tentatively TRBD2 (6 bases). CDR3 amino acids: CASSPGGKRYNEQFF. In nucleotides, the CDR3 is TGTGCCAGCAGCCCTGGGGGGAAACGCTACAATGAGCAGTTCTTC.